One TCR beta chain is described in this entry. What it recognizes is unknown. This record comes from a study of cytomegalovirus exposure and HLA in healthy donors. Study observations and caveats: The study dropped some indistinguishable V segments, TRBV6-2 and TRBV6-3 among them. Earlier findings revealed that most TCR beta V segments proved productive either about 87% or about 30% of the time.

Trimming at V came to 4 bases and at J to 6 bases, leaving 9 bases not matched to a gene. Germline lookup yields CDR1 MGHDK and CDR2 SYGVNS. This CDR3 region has 15 residues. Although they were nominally healthy when sampled, donors likely had unrecorded immune exposures. Researchers ran the PCR with 60 Vbeta and 13 Jbeta primers. Measured with immunoSEQ multiplex PCR; TCRdb has only the in-frame clones, and not every one. The table records tens of thousands of clones, roughly 72% of them present only once. This sequence joins TRBV25-1 and TRBJ2-1, with TRBD2 matching over 7 bases. This TCR was sampled from a man aged 50 or older in good health and CMV-seronegative. The sample taken for sequencing was PBMCs. The CDR3 region is CASSGRTRVINEQFF. The CDR3 nucleotides read TGTGCCAGCAGTGGCCGGACTAGGGTGATCAATGAGCAGTTCTTC.